This entry lists 30 T cell receptor beta chains sequenced from one sample in a study of tumor and adjacent non-tumor tissue in lung cancer. No cell sorting was done before RNA was extracted from the tissue. The library came from three nested PCR rounds adapted from ARM-PCR protocols. TCRdb re-called the multiplex PCR reads through MiXCR, storing one row per CDR3 protein. The table records 120,000 or so distinct CDR3 sequences, 66% of them present only once. The source material was lung tumor tissue. All receptors derive from a man aged 25 to 40 with non-small cell lung cancer.

A remark on this clonotype: It may be a read error: a sequence one base away is much more abundant. This chain uses TRBV20-1 with TRBJ2-7; a weak D match, TRBD2 (5 bases). Per germline, CDR1 DFQATT and CDR2 SNEGSKA (reference sequence). There are 12 residues in the CDR3. This CDR3 reads CSTRAGSYEQYF. CDR3 DNA sequence: TGCAGTACTAGAGCCGGTTCCTACGAGCAGTACTTC.

Concerning this clonotype itself: One base away lies a much larger clone, so this may be a sequencing read error. The chain uses TRBV4-1 and TRBJ1-3; 7 bases line up with TRBD1. Germline V gives CDR1 MGHRA, CDR2 YSYEKL. This CDR3 is built from 15 residues. After removal of 7 bases from V and 3 bases from J, the junction contained 9 bases not matched to a gene. CDR3 coding DNA: TGCGCCAGCACCCCCAACCGGGACAGTGGAAACACCATATATTTT. It is translated as CASTPNRDSGNTIYF.

On this clonotype: A much larger clone differs by one base, so this may be a read error. The gene calls are TRBV6-1 and TRBJ2-2, with a weak D call TRBD1 (6 bases). Germline V CDR1 and CDR2: MNHNS, SASEGT. Between the trimmed V and J ends, which lost 10 bases and 3 bases, there was a span of 21 bases. The CDR3 contains 16 residues. The CDR3 sequence: CANRAFGHIYTGELFF. CDR3 DNA: TGTGCCAACAGGGCTTTCGGGCACATCTACACCGGGGAGCTGTTTTTT.

A word on this clonotype: This may stem from a read error, because a much larger clone lies one nucleotide away. The V call is TRBV5-6, the J call TRBJ2-3, with 10 bases that match TRBD2. With 4 bases clipped from V and 6 bases from J, the junction kept 11 bases outside the gene matches. Germline-derived CDR1 and CDR2 are SGHDT and YYEEEE. The CDR3 has 16 residues. The CDR3 region has the DNA TGTGCCAGCAGCGCCATTCTAGCGGGGGTATGGGATACGCAGTATTTT. It translates to CASSAILAGVWDTQYF.

This clonotype was found many times. The J gene is TRBJ1-1, the V gene TRBV6-1; D is unresolved. V was clipped by 5 bases and J by 1 base, with 5 bases between them. The CDR3 consists of 12 residues. Germline CDR1 and CDR2: MNHNS and SASEGT. The CDR3 coding sequence is TGTGCCAGCAGTTTCAGGAACACTGAAGCTTTCTTT. Its protein product is CASSFRNTEAFF.

On this clonotype itself: Germline and junction disagree at one end, which may indicate a read error. The gene calls are TRBV5-1 and TRBJ2-1; 13 bases match TRBD2. Germline V gene lookup returns CDR1 SGHRS and CDR2 YFSETQ. The CDR3 is 15 amino acids. The CDR3 here is CASSVTSGGANEQFF. Written as DNA, the CDR3 is TGCGCCAGCAGCGTTACTAGCGGGGGGGCCAATGAACAGTTCTTC. Supplemented by reference TRBV5-1 and TRBJ2-1, the full variable domain reads KAGVTQTPRYLIKTRGQQVTLSCSPISGHRSVSWYQQTPGQGLQFLFEYFSETQRNKGNFPGRFSGRQFSNSRSEMNVSTLELGDSALYLCASSVTSGGANEQFFGPGTRLTVL.

This clonotype was detected ten times or more. This chain links TRBV20-1 with TRBJ2-7; 16 bases are shared with TRBD2. The CDR3 has 17 residues. Germline CDR1 and CDR2: DFQATT and SNEGSKA (reference sequence). J was trimmed by 6 bases and V by 3 bases; bases with no gene match: 11. The CDR3 loop reads CSASLGTSGRAWREQYF. As DNA, the CDR3 is TGCAGTGCTAGCCTTGGGACTAGCGGGAGGGCCTGGCGCGAGCAGTACTTC.

This clonotype was detected ten times or more. This chain connects TRBV20-1 to TRBJ1-4; D unresolved. Trimming pared 2 bases from V and 5 bases from J, leaving 9 bases between. The CDR3 length is 13 residues. Germline assignment: CDR1 DFQATT and CDR2 SNEGSKA (reference sequence). The CDR3 nucleotides read TGCAGTGCTAGACAGGATGGGAATGAAAAACTGTTTTTT. Protein sequence: CSARQDGNEKLFF.

The sample holds many counts of this clonotype. The J gene is TRBJ2-1, the V gene TRBV11-2; D is unclear. Germline V gives CDR1 SGHAT, CDR2 FQNNGV. V lost 1 base and J lost 0, with 16 bases in between. The CDR3 spans 18 residues. The CDR3 DNA reads as TGTGCCAGCAGCTTAGTTCGGTGGCAGCGCCACTCCTACAATGAGCAGTTCTTC. Residues: CASSLVRWQRHSYNEQFF. Using reference TRBV11-2 and TRBJ2-1 for the parts outside the CDR3, the full variable domain is EAGVAQSPRYKIIEKRQSVAFWCNPISGHATLYWYQQILGQGPKLLIQFQNNGVVDDSQLPKDRFSAERLKGVDSTLKIQPAKLEDSAVYLCASSLVRWQRHSYNEQFFGPGTRLTVL.

The chain recombines TRBV29-1 with TRBJ1-2; 7 nucleotides agree with TRBD1. The length of the CDR3 is 14 residues. The germline gives CDR1 SQVTM, CDR2 ANQGSEA. With 8 bases clipped from V and 2 bases from J, the junction kept 11 bases outside the gene matches. The CDR3 DNA follows: TGCAGCACCGCCCGGGACAGCCTAAACTATGGCTACACCTTC. It encodes CSTARDSLNYGYTF.

In its sample, this clonotype was seen many times. V and J are TRBV11-2 and TRBJ2-5; a weak D match, TRBD2 (6 bases). The CDR3 contains 14 residues. With 5 bases removed from V and 5 bases from J, the gap between germline ends came to 15 bases. Germline CDR1 SGHAT, CDR2 FQNNGV. DNA for the CDR3: TGTGCCAGCAGCGCCCGGGACGGAGGGGAGACCCAGTACTTC. Translating gives CASSARDGGETQYF.

This clonotype has a handful of counts. Compared with germline, one end of the junction differs, possibly owing to a read error. The chain links TRBV12-3 or TRBV12-4 to TRBJ2-7; tentative D call: TRBD1 (5 bases). The CDR3 runs to 13 residues. As DNA, the CDR3 is TGTGCCAGCAGTTTACAGGGATGGTATAAGCACTACTTC. Translating gives CASSLQGWYKHYF.

Note on this clonotype: This may be a read error, as it is one base from a much larger clone. The gene calls are TRBV6-6 and TRBJ1-2; 10 positions agree with TRBD1. Germline values: CDR1 MNHNY, CDR2 SVGAGI (reference sequence). The CDR3 is made up of 13 amino acids. The CDR3 DNA reads TGTCCCAGCAGTTACGGGACAGGGGATGGCTACACCTTC. It translates to CPSSYGTGDGYTF.

A remark on this clonotype: This sequence may be a read error, since a much larger clone differs from it by one base. This chain connects TRBV20-1 to TRBJ1-5; TRBD1 is a possible D gene (6 bases). The CDR3 has 12 residues. The germline V gene encodes CDR1 DFQATT and CDR2 SNEGSKA (reference sequence). CDR3 in DNA: TGCAACGGGGGGGCCTCGAATCAGCCCCAGCATTTT. It translates to CNGGASNQPQHF.

As for this clonotype: A much larger clone sits a single nucleotide away, making a read error possible. The chain is built from TRBV6-6 and TRBJ1-1; D is possibly TRBD1 (5 bases). The CDR3 covers 14 residues. From germline, CDR1 is MNHNY and CDR2 SVGAGI (reference sequence). This chain's CDR3 is CASTSPGLDTEASF. In DNA, the CDR3 is TGTGCCAGCACCTCTCCGGGGTTGGACACTGAAGCTTCCTTT.

This clonotype was seen a few times. A much larger clonotype is one base distant, so this may be a read error. The V gene is TRBV20-1, the J gene TRBJ2-1, with D maybe TRBD2 (6 bases). Germline V gene sequence: CDR1 DFQATT, CDR2 SNEGSKA (reference sequence). There are 13 residues in the CDR3. The CDR3 DNA is TGCAGTGTTAGAGATGCGGGGAATACTGAGCAGTTCTTC. Translation gives CSVRDAGNTEQFF.

By frequency in the sample, this clonotype is medium-sized (0.01 to 0.1%). This chain uses TRBV4-3 with TRBJ2-3, with D perhaps TRBD2 (6 bases). The germline V gene encodes CDR1 LGHNA and CDR2 YSLEER. The germline V and J ends were trimmed by 0 bases and 6 bases, with 7 bases remaining between them. The CDR3 loop spans 13 amino acids. The CDR3, as DNA: TGCGCCAGCAGCCAAGACCGGGGGGATACGCAGTATTTT. It codes for CASSQDRGDTQYF.

This clonotype was counted a few times. One base away lies a much larger clone, so this may be a sequencing read error. Because it lacks the conserved phenylalanine or tryptophan at the end, this CDR3 is likely a read error. The chain is built from TRBV6-1 and TRBJ1-6; 7 nucleotides align to TRBD1. CDR1 and CDR2 (germline): MNHNS, SASEGT. CDR3 size: 15 residues. The trim removed 7 bases at V and 5 bases at J, leaving 8 bases unmatched. CDR3 in amino acids: CASTTRQGDNSPLHL. In nucleotides, the CDR3 is TGTGCCAGCACCACCAGACAGGGTGATAATTCACCCCTCCACCTT.

As concerns this clonotype: At one end the junction does not follow the germline gene, possibly because of a read error. V is TRBV24-1 and J is TRBJ2-5; the match to TRBD1 covers 7 bases. The CDR3 contains 16 residues. The germline V gene has CDR1 KGHDR and CDR2 SFDVKD. The CDR3 loop reads CVTSDLHRGNEETHYF. In DNA, the CDR3 is TGTGTCACCAGTGATTTGCACAGGGGAAACGAAGAGACCCATTACTTC.

Concerning this clonotype itself: Compared with germline, one end of the junction differs, possibly owing to a read error. The genes are TRBV12-3 or TRBV12-4 and TRBJ2-5, with TRBD2 as a possible D gene (5 bases). This CDR3 comprises 13 residues. The CDR3 nucleotides are TGTGCCAACAGTTTAGGTGGAGGACGGGCTAGCCGGTTC. Amino acid sequence: CANSLGGGRASRF.

For this clonotype: Here the CDR3 omits its conserved ending phenylalanine or tryptophan, so a read error is the likely source. The rearrangement uses TRBV12-3 or TRBV12-4 and TRBJ2-7, with a possible D match to TRBD2 (5 bases). The CDR3 is 15 amino acids. V was trimmed by 1 base and J by 3 bases, leaving 13 bases between them. CDR3 sequence (DNA): TGTGCCAGCAGTTTAGTAGTGCAAGGAGGCTACGAGCAGTACCTC. Translated: CASSLVVQGGYEQYL.

Concerning this clonotype itself: At one end the junction does not follow the germline gene, possibly because of a read error. This chain connects TRBV11-1 to TRBJ1-5; D not resolved. The germline V gene encodes CDR1 SGHAT and CDR2 FQDESV (reference sequence). The CDR3 contains 13 residues. CDR3: CDSTFGSNQPQHF. The CDR3 DNA reads TGTGACAGCACCTTCGGGAGCAATCAGCCCCAGCATTTT.

The rearrangement joins TRBV10-3 to TRBJ2-7; 8 nucleotides agree with TRBD1. The CDR3 runs to 18 residues. Trimming at V came to 10 bases and at J to 3 bases, leaving 23 bases not matched to a gene. CDR1 is ENHRY and CDR2 is SYGVKD in the germline V gene. The CDR3 spells CATSESPPQTGDGYEQYF. The DNA of the CDR3 is TGTGCCACCAGCGAGTCGCCCCCCCAGACAGGGGATGGCTACGAGCAGTACTTC.

The table lists this clonotype with many counts. The J gene is TRBJ1-4, the V gene TRBV20-1; TRBD1 agrees at 7 bases. Germline CDR1 is DFQATT and CDR2 is SNEGSKA (reference sequence). The CDR3 is made up of 13 amino acids. The junction had 2 bases not matched to a gene; V was cut back by 0 bases and J by 7 bases. The CDR3 here is CSAREGTAEKLFF. The CDR3 nucleotides are TGCAGTGCTAGAGAAGGGACAGCTGAAAAACTGTTTTTT.

A note on this clonotype: One junction end does not reproduce the germline sequence, and a read error may be involved. The rearrangement joins TRBV4-2 to TRBJ2-7; TRBD2 is a possible D gene (6 bases). From germline, CDR1 is LGHNA and CDR2 YNFKEQ. The CDR3 length is 17 residues. CDR3 bases: TGTGCTAGCAGCCCCGAGGCAGGCGGGATGAGCTCCTACGATCAGTACTTC. Protein: CASSPEAGGMSSYDQYF.

About this clonotype: A junction end diverges from the germline sequence, so it may reflect a read error. J is TRBJ2-2 and V is TRBV6-4; D is perhaps TRBD2 (5 bases). This CDR3 has 13 residues. Germline V gene lookup returns CDR1 MRHNA and CDR2 SNTAGT. The CDR3 reads CASSAGNTGEMFF. CDR3 coding DNA: TGTGCCAGCAGTGCGGGGAATACCGGGGAGATGTTTTTT.

This clonotype showed up just a few times. This clone may be a read error of a much larger clone one base away. J is TRBJ1-5 and V is TRBV6-2 or TRBV6-3; weak D call: TRBD1 (5 bases). The CDR3 has 14 amino acids. Germline-derived CDR1 and CDR2 are MNHEY and SVGEGT. V was trimmed by 7 bases and J by 6 bases, leaving 16 bases between them. This CDR3 reads CASTTSGSVQPQHF. The CDR3 region has the DNA TGTGCCAGCACTACTTCAGGGAGTGTTCAGCCCCAGCATTTT.

This clonotype was detected many times. The rearrangement joins TRBV5-5 to TRBJ2-1, with D perhaps matching TRBD2 (6 bases). Trimming cost V 0 bases and J 0 bases, with 10 bases left between them. Germline-derived CDR1 and CDR2 are SGHKS and YYEKEE (reference sequence). The CDR3 loop spans 16 amino acids. The CDR3 DNA reads as TGTGCCAGCAGCTTGGCCGTCGGGAGCTCCTACAATGAGCAGTTCTTC. Its protein product is CASSLAVGSSYNEQFF. The complete variable domain, with remaining parts taken from reference TRBV5-5 and TRBJ2-1, reads DAGVTQSPTHLIKTRGQQVTLRCSPISGHKSVSWYQQVLGQGPQFIFQYYEKEERGRGNFPDRFSARQFPNYSSELNVNALLLGDSALYLCASSLAVGSSYNEQFFGPGTRLTVL.

The CDR3 reads CSVEGIWEGYTF. CDR3 nucleotide sequence: TGCAGCGTTGAAGGTATCTGGGAGGGCTACACCTTC. The chain uses TRBV29-1 and TRBJ1-2; D uncertain. Germline V gene sequence: CDR1 SQVTM, CDR2 ANQGSEA. The CDR3 has 12 residues. V was pared by 1 base and J by 8 bases, with 11 bases between.

On this clonotype itself: A much larger clone lies one base from this, so it may be a read error. The chain combines TRBV29-1 with TRBJ2-3; weak D call: TRBD2 (6 bases). Germline V gene lookup returns CDR1 SQVTM and CDR2 ANQGSEA. The CDR3 consists of 14 residues. CDR3 sequence reads: CSVKTSPSTDTKYF. The CDR3 nucleotides are TGCAGCGTTAAGACTAGTCCTAGCACAGATACGAAGTATTTT.